This T cell receptor (beta chain) appears in the sequencing data of a study of blood T cell repertoires in COVID-19 (dated by TCRdb to 2020 to 2021). Regarding the complete study: The collaborator samples originated in the United States, Italy and Spain and spanned the acute and convalescent phases of COVID-19. The material from the prospective study consisted of cDNA or gDNA derived from T cells, B-cell-depleted T cells, or PBMCs. Subjects who had been exposed to COVID-19, were actively infected with it, or had recovered from it provided the deeply sampled blood TCRbeta repertoires that made up the dataset. The repertoires were released in a freely available public database intended as a resource for research on the immune response to SARS-CoV-2. Samples were obtained from the ongoing ImmuneRACE study (first 160 participants) and from some 1,300 subjects provided by 6 global collaborators. The sample metadata nearly always contained a de-identified subject ID, COVID-19 status, age in years and sex. Where HLA class I and class II types were available, the types were taken from metadata supplied by the sample provider, not from assay-based typing. Broader findings and caveats from the paper: How much clinical and demographic metadata was included differed by source and by participant, and the metadata was provided uncurated.

The immunoSEQ Assay, a bias-controlled multiplex PCR, was used to amplify TCRbeta CDR3 regions from genomic DNA. Processing in the source paper ran as follows. The number of nucleated cells in each sample was estimated from the amplification of reference gene primers within the assay. Sequence reads were collapsed and filtered to measure the absolute abundance of every unique TCRbeta CDR3 rearrangement. For each sample, productive Simpson clonality was calculated by taking the square root of Simpson's diversity index across productive rearrangements. TCRdb took over this immuneACCESS table, retaining in-frame rearrangements with V and J assigned. Such tables are incomplete; in checked studies, under half of the missing clones stem from an unresolved V gene, and the remainder is unexplained. V, J and clone size derive from that table, while D and trimming were established from the DNA sequence. The sample table holds approximately 90,000 clones, of which around three quarters were seen once. Jointly, the top ten make up about half of the sample.

From the cysteine up to the phenylalanine, the CDR3 has a length of 17 residues. Here the CDR3 DNA is all that survives: 51 bases in frame from base 1. As encoded in the germline V gene, CDR1 is MNHEY while CDR2 is SVGEGT. Trimming removed 6 bases from V and 5 bases from J, leaving 24 bases between the germline ends. Points on this clone: There is no known antigen for this receptor. Qualities for individual bases were not recorded, and no much larger clone is one base off.

Each collaborating institution followed its own protocols to collect whole blood in K2EDTA tubes. For TCRbeta analysis, collaborators shipped samples as frozen whole blood, isolated PBMCs, or DNA extracted from either of those sample types. Sequenced sample: peripheral blood. The chain couples TRBV6-2 or TRBV6-3 to TRBJ2-3; TRBD2 might be the D gene, on 6 matching bases. The receptor was derived from a human donor in a cohort sampled during active COVID-19. CDR3 reads: CASSTDFTGEVGDTQYF. The nucleotides read TGTGCCAGCAGCACGGACTTTACGGGGGAGGTCGGAGATACGCAGTATTTT.